This TCR beta chain was sequenced in a study of CD8+CD57+ T cells in acquired aplastic anemia. Germline V gene data show CDR1 as LNHNV and CDR2 as YYDKDF (reference sequence). CDR3 length: 15 amino acids. V was trimmed by 3 bases and J by 4 bases, leaving 13 bases between them. By flow cytometry, patients selected for sequencing had shown an expansion of CD8+CD57+ cells. CDR3 and TCR beta VDJ profiling relied on a genomic DNA template. TCRdb fed the reads into MiXCR, producing one record per CDR3 protein. The table shows under 200,000 distinct CDR3 sequences, with about 50% occurring only once. The sample holds many counts of this clonotype.

The sample was sorted CD4+, CD8+, or CD8+CD57+ T cells (not recorded which) from PBMCs. The TCR was taken from a human donor with aplastic anemia. V is TRBV15 and J is TRBJ1-5; D ambiguous. This CDR3 is CATSSTPTANQPQHF. In DNA, the CDR3 is TGTGCCACCAGCAGCACACCCACCGCAAATCAGCCCCAGCATTTT.